Listed below are T cell receptor beta chains from one sample, sequenced in a study of regulatory T cells in long-lasting Graves disease. MiXCR, run by TCRdb on the multiplex PCR reads, gives a single entry per CDR3 protein. The sample lists hundreds of thousands of distinct CDR3 sequences; 20% were seen once. Specimen: peripheral blood mononuclear cells (PBMCs), collected when the disease was refractory, from a patient treated with antithyroid drugs. The receptors were gathered from a female donor with Graves disease. CDR3s leave out the opening cysteine and the closing phenylalanine or tryptophan. D genes are given only for firm matches.

.	10	TRBV29-1	TRBJ2-5	SVARTEETQY
TRBD1	14	TRBV10-1	TRBJ2-5	ASSPHAGQGRKTQY
.	10	TRBV13	TRBJ2-7	ASSTPGGEQY
.	13	TRBV19	TRBJ2-1	ASSIDLGGNNEQF
.	12	TRBV27	TRBJ2-1	ASSLWVTRNEQF
.	10	TRBV24-1	TRBJ2-7	ATSGLPYEQY
TRBD1	14	TRBV28	TRBJ1-4	ASSFGQGASGEKLF
.	14	TRBV5-4	TRBJ1-1	ASSPGGAVLNTEAF
.	16	TRBV6-2/TRBV6-3	TRBJ2-7	ASSYSSAESSGRYEQY
TRBD2	11	TRBV18	TRBJ2-3	ASTSGRSDTQY
TRBD2	16	TRBV28	TRBJ2-7	ASSSGLAGVFRAYEQY
.	15	TRBV4-1	TRBJ2-2	ASSQEPRQPNTGELF
.	10	TRBV6-2/TRBV6-3	TRBJ2-3	ASSYVADTQY